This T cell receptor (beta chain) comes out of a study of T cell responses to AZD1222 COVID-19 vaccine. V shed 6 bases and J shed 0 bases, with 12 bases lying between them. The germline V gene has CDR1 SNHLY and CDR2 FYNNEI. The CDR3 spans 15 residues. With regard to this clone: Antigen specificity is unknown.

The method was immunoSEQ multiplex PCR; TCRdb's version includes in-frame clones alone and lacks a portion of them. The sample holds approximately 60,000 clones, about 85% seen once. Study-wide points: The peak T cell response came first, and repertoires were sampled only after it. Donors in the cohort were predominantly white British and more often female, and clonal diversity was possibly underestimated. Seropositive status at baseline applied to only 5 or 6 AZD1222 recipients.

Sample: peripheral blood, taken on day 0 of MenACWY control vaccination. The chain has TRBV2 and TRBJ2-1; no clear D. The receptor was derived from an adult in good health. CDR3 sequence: CASRTDSLSYNEQFF. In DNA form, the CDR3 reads TGTGCCAGCAGGACTGACTCCCTCTCCTACAATGAGCAGTTCTTC.